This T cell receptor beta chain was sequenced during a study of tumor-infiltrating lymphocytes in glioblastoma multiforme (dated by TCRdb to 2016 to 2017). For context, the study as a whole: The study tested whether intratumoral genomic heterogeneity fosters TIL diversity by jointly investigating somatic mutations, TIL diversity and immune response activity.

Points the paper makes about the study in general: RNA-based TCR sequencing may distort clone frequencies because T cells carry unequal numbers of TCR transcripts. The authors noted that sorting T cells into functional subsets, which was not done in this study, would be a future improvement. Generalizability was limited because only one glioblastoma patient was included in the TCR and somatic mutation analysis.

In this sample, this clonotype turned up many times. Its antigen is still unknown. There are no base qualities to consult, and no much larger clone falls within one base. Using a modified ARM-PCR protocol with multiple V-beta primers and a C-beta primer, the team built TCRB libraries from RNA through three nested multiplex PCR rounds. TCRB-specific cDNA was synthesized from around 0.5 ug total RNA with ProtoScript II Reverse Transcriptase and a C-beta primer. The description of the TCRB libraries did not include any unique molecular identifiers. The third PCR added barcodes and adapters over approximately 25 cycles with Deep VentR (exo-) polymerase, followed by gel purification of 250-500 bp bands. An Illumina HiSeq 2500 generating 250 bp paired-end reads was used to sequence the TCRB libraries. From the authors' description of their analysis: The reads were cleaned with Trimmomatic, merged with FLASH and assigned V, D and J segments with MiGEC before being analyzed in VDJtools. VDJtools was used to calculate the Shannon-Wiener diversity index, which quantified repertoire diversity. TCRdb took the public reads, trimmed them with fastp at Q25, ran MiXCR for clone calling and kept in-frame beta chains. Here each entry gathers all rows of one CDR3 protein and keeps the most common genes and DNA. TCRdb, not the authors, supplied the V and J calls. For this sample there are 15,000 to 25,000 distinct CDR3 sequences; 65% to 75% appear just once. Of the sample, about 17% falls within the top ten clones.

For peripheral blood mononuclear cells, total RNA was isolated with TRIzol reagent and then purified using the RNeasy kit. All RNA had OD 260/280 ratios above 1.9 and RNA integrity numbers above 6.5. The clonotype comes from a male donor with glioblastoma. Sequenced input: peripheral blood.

The DNA sequence is given as TGCAGCGTAGTACCCGGACAGGGCTTCTACGAGCAGTACTTC. It translates as CSVVPGQGFYEQYF. The sequence links TRBV29-1 to TRBJ2-7, with 8 central nucleotides matching TRBD1. The CDR1 and CDR2 encoded by the germline V gene are SQVTM and ANQGSEA. Trimming leaves V shorter by 6 bases and J shorter by 3 bases, with the junction holding 10 bases beyond the gene matches. Measured from the cysteine to the phenylalanine, the CDR3 is 14 residues long. This entry keeps only the CDR3 DNA: 42 bases, framed from base 1.